Each of the 13 T cell receptor beta chains below was sequenced from the same sample in a study of blood T cell repertoires in COVID-19. Data came from immunoSEQ multiplex PCR; TCRdb stores just in-frame clones and leaves some out. The data contain about 20,000 clones, around 90% of them singletons. The sample was peripheral blood. Every receptor here comes from a man between 65 and 80 years old with acute or convalescent COVID-19.

J is TRBJ2-2 and V is TRBV12-3 or TRBV12-4; D is undetermined. The CDR3 spans 13 residues. V was pared by 2 bases and J by 2 bases, with 3 bases between. In DNA, the CDR3 is TGTGCCAGCAGTTTAACTAACACCGGGGAGCTGTTTTTT. Translating it yields CASSLTNTGELFF.

The DNA of the CDR3 is TGTGCCAGCGGTTGGACAAACCCAGGGAATTCACCCCTCCACTTT. Translated: CASGWTNPGNSPLHF. The chain recombines TRBV6-5 with TRBJ1-6, with D perhaps TRBD1 (5 bases). The V end lost 8 bases, the J end lost 7 bases, and 18 bases lay between the germline ends. This CDR3 has 15 amino acids. Looked up from germline, CDR1 is MNHEY and CDR2 is SVGAGI.

The chain joins TRBV5-1 to TRBJ2-3, with a weak D call TRBD2 (5 bases). V lost 4 bases and J 0 bases, leaving 18 bases between the germline ends. The length of the CDR3 is 17 residues. Germline CDR1 and CDR2: SGHRS and YFSETQ. CDR3 region: CASSPTGTGLSTDTQYF. In DNA, the CDR3 is TGCGCCAGCAGCCCTACGGGAACCGGGCTAAGCACAGATACGCAGTATTTT.

The gene calls are TRBV6-5 and TRBJ1-1; tentatively, D is TRBD1 (5 bases). CDR3 size: 12 residues. From germline, CDR1 is MNHEY and CDR2 SVGAGI. V gave up 4 bases and J gave up 11 bases, with 14 bases separating them. CDR3 coding DNA: TGTGCCAGCAGTTGGGGTCCAGGGTGGGCTTTCTTT. Translated, it gives CASSWGPGWAFF.

This clone was seen just once. The chain combines TRBV6-2 or TRBV6-3 with TRBJ2-7, with D unresolved. The germline V gene has CDR1 MNHEY and CDR2 SVGEGT. There are 11 residues in the CDR3. The ends were cut back, 5 bases at V and 1 base at J, with 3 bases in the middle. The CDR3: CASSPSYEQYF. The CDR3 nucleotides read TGTGCCAGCAGTCCGTCCTACGAGCAGTACTTC.

This clone is a singleton in its sample. The chain links TRBV18 to TRBJ2-3; TRBD2 agrees at 14 bases. V lost 3 bases, J lost 4 bases, and 6 bases stayed unmatched. CDR1 is KGHSH and CDR2 is LQKENI in the germline V gene. CDR3 length: 17 amino acids. The CDR3 DNA sequence: TGTGCCAGCTCACCTCGACTAGCGGGGGGGCCGCCAGATACGCAGTATTTT. It yields the protein CASSPRLAGGPPDTQYF.

The chain is built from TRBV2 and TRBJ2-3; 7 bases map to TRBD2. The J segment lost 5 bases and the V segment lost 3 bases, leaving 2 bases of the junction unmatched. The length of the CDR3 is 13 residues. Per germline, CDR1 SNHLY and CDR2 FYNNEI. CDR3 sequence: CASSDLAVDTQYF. In nucleotides, the CDR3 is TGTGCCAGCAGTGACCTAGCGGTAGATACGCAGTATTTT.

The chain recombines TRBV7-9 with TRBJ1-5; a possible D gene is TRBD1 (6 bases). Germline V gene data show CDR1 as SEHNR and CDR2 as FQNEAQ (reference sequence). Trimming removed 4 bases at V and 3 bases at J, with 10 bases between. The CDR3 is made up of 14 amino acids. The CDR3 is CASSSDRDNQPQHF. The DNA of the CDR3 is TGTGCCAGCAGCTCGGACAGAGACAATCAGCCCCAGCATTTT. Together with reference TRBV7-9 and TRBJ1-5, the CDR3 gives the full variable domain: DTGVSQNPRHKITKRGQNVTFRCDPISEHNRLYWYRQTLGQGPEFLTYFQNEAQLEKSRLLSDRFSAERPKGSFSTLEIQRTEQGDSAMYLCASSSDRDNQPQHFGDGTRLSIL.

This clone appeared once. The V gene is TRBV2, the J gene TRBJ2-2; 7 nucleotides match TRBD1. CDR3 length equals 12 residues. V shed 6 bases and J 13 bases; nucleotides not matched to a gene: 8. Germline values: CDR1 SNHLY, CDR2 FYNNEI. The CDR3 DNA follows: TGTGCCAGCAGCACAGGGGTCTCGGGGCTGTTTTTT. It yields the protein CASSTGVSGLFF.

CDR3 loop: CASKGGQLNSPLHF. In DNA, the CDR3 is TGTGCCAGTAAGGGGGGACAGTTAAATTCACCCCTCCACTTT. V usage is TRBV19 and J usage is TRBJ1-6; 7 bases are shared with TRBD1. Germline trimming cut 7 bases from V and 7 bases from J; bases unmatched to any gene: 7. The CDR3 length is 14 residues. CDR1 and CDR2 from the germline V gene are LNHDA and SQIVND (reference sequence).

This chain joins TRBV11-2 and TRBJ2-3, with no clear D. Germline assignment: CDR1 SGHAT and CDR2 FQNNGV. This CDR3 has 15 residues. Trimming left V 5 bases short and J 0 bases short, with 12 bases between. The CDR3 loop is CASSRVAASTDTQYF. The CDR3 nucleotides read TGTGCCAGCAGCCGAGTAGCAGCCAGCACAGATACGCAGTATTTT.

CDR3 sequence (DNA): TGTGCCAGCAGTTACTCGAGGCCAGGGTTTGGCTATGGCTACACCTTC. Amino acids: CASSYSRPGFGYGYTF. The chain combines TRBV6-5 with TRBJ1-2; D may be TRBD1 (5 bases). V was pared by 0 bases and J by 4 bases, with 15 bases between. The germline V gene encodes CDR1 MNHEY and CDR2 SVGAGI. CDR3 length: 16 amino acids.

The chain has TRBV7-2 and TRBJ1-5; D is possibly TRBD1 (6 bases). V was pared by 3 bases and J by 7 bases, with 10 bases between. The CDR3 is 13 amino acids. Germline V lookup: CDR1 SGHTA, CDR2 FQGNSA. The CDR3 nucleotides are TGTGCCAGCAGCTTCCGGGACAACCAGCCCCAGCATTTT. Translation: CASSFRDNQPQHF.